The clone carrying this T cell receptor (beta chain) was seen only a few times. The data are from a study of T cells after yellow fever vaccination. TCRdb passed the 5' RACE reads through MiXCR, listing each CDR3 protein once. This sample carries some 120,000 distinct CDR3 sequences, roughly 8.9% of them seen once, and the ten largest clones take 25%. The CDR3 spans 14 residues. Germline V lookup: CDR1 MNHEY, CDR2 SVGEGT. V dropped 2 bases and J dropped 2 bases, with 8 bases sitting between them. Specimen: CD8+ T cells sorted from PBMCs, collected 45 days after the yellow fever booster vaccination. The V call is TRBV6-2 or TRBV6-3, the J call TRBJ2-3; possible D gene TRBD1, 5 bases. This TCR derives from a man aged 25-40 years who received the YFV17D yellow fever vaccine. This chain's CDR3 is CASSYPTDTDTQYF. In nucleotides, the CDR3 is TGTGCCAGCAGTTACCCGACAGACACAGATACGCAGTATTTT.